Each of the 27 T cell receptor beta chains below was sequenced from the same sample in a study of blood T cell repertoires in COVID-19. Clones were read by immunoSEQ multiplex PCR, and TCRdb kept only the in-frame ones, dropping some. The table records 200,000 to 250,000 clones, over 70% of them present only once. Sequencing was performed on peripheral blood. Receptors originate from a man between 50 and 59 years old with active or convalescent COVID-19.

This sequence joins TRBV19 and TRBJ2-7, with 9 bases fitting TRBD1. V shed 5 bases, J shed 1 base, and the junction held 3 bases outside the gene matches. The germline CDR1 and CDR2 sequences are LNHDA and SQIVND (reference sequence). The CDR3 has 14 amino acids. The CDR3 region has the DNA TGTGCCAGTAGTGCCGGGACAGGGTCCTACGAGCAGTACTTC. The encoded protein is CASSAGTGSYEQYF. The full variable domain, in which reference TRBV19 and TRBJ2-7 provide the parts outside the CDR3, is DGGITQSPKYLFRKEGQNVTLSCEQNLNHDAMYWYRQDPGQGLRLIYYSQIVNDFQKGDIAEGYSVSREKKESFPLTVTSAQKNPTAFYLCASSAGTGSYEQYFGPGTRLTVT.

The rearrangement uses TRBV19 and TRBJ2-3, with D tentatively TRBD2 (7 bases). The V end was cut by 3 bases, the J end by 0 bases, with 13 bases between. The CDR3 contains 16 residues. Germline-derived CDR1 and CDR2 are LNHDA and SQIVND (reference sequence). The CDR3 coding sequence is TGTGCCAGTAGTATGCCCGGCGGGGGCAGCACAGATACGCAGTATTTT. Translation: CASSMPGGGSTDTQYF.

The CDR3 is CASSLQGRQGYSPLHF. In DNA form, the CDR3 reads TGTGCCAGCAGCTTACAAGGGAGACAGGGTTATTCACCCCTCCACTTT. V gene TRBV11-2 combines with J gene TRBJ1-6, with 7 bases matching TRBD1. Germline V CDR1 and CDR2: SGHAT, FQNNGV. Trimming removed 2 bases from V and 8 bases from J; junction bases left unmatched: 9. CDR3 length: 16 amino acids.

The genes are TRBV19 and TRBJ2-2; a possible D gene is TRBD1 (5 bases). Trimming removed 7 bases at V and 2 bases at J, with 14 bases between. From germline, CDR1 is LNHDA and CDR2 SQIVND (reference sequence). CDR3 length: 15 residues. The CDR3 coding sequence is TGTGCCAGTAACGTCCGTGGGGCAAACACCGGGGAGCTGTTTTTT. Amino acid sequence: CASNVRGANTGELFF.

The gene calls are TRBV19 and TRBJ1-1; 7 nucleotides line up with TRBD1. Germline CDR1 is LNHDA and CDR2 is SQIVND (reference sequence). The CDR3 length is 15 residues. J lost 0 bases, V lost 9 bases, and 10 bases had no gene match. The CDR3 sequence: CASLLQGGMNTEAFF. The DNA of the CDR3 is TGTGCCAGCTTACTCCAGGGGGGAATGAACACTGAAGCTTTCTTT.

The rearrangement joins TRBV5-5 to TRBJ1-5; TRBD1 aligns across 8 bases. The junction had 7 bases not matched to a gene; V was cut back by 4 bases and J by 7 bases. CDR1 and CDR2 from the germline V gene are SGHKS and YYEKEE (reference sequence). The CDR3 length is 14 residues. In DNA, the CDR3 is TGTGCCAGCAGCACAAGGACAGGGCAGCAGCCCCAGCATTTT. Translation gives CASSTRTGQQPQHF.

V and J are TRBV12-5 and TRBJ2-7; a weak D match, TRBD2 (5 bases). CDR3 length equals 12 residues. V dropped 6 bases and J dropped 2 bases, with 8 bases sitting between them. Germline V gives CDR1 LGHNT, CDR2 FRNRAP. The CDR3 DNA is TGTGCTAGTGGGGCCGGGGCCTACGAGCAGTACTTC. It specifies CASGAGAYEQYF.

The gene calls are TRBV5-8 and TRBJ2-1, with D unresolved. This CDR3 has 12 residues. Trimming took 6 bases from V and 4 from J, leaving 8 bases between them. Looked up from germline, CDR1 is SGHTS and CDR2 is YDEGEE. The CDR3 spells CASIPEYNEQFF. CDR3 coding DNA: TGTGCCAGCATTCCCGAGTACAATGAGCAGTTCTTC.

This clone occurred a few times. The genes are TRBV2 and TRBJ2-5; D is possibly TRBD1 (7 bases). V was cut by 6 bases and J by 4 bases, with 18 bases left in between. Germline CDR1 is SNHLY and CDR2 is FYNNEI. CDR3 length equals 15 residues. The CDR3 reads CASRERGQGGETQYF. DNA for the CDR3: TGTGCCAGCAGAGAAAGGGGGCAGGGAGGAGAGACCCAGTACTTC. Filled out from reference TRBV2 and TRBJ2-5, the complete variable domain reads EPEVTQTPSHQVTQMGQEVILRCVPISNHLYFYWYRQILGQKVEFLVSFYNNEISEKSEIFDDQFSVERPDGSNFTLKIRSTKLEDSAMYFCASRERGQGGETQYFGPGTRLLVL.

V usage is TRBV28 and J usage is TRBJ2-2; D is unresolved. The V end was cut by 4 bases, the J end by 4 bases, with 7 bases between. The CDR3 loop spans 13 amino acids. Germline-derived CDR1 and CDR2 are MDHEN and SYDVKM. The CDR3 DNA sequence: TGTGCCAGCAGTTCCCCTCCCACCGGGGAGCTGTTTTTT. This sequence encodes CASSSPPTGELFF.

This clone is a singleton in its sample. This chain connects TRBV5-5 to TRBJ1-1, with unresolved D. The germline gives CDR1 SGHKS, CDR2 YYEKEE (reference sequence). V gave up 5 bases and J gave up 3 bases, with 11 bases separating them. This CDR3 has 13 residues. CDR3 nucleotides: TGTGCCAGCAGGATAAGTCCGGACACTGAAGCTTTCTTT. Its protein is CASRISPDTEAFF.

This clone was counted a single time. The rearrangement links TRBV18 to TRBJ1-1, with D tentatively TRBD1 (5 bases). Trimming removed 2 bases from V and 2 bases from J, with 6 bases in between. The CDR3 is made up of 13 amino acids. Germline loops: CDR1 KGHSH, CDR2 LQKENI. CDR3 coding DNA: TGTGCCAGCTCACCAGGACATAACACTGAAGCTTTCTTT. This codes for CASSPGHNTEAFF.

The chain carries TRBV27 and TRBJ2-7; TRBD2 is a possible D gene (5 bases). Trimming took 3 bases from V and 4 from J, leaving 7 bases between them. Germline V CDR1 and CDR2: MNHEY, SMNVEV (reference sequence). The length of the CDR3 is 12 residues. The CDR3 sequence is CASSFRGYEQYF. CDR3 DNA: TGTGCCAGCAGTTTCCGGGGATACGAGCAGTACTTC.

CDR3 nucleotides: TGTGCCAGCAGGAGGGGGGGGCAGGGAATTGAAGCTTTCTTT. Its protein is CASRRGGQGIEAFF. The V call is TRBV6-5, the J call TRBJ1-1; D is possibly TRBD1 (6 bases). The V gene's germline CDR1 is MNHEY and CDR2 SVGAGI. CDR3 length: 14 amino acids. Trimming removed 6 bases from V and 7 bases from J, with 18 bases in between.

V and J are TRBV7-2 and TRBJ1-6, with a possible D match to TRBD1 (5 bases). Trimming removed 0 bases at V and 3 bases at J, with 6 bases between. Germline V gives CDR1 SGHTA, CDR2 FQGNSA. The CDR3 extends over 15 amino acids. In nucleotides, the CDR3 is TGTGCCAGCAGCTTAGCCCAGGGCTATAATTCACCCCTCCACTTT. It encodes CASSLAQGYNSPLHF.

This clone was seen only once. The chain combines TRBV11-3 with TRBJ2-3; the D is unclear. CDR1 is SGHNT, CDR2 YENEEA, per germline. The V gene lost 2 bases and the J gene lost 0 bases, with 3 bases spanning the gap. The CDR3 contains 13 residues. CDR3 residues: CASSLRSTDTQYF. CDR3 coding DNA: TGTGCCAGCAGCTTACGGAGCACAGATACGCAGTATTTT.

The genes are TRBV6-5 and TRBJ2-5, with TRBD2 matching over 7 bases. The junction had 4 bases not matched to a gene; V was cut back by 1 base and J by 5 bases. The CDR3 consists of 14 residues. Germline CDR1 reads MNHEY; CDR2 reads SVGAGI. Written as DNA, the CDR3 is TGTGCCAGCAGTTACTACAAGGGAGGGGAGACCCAGTACTTC. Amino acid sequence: CASSYYKGGETQYF.

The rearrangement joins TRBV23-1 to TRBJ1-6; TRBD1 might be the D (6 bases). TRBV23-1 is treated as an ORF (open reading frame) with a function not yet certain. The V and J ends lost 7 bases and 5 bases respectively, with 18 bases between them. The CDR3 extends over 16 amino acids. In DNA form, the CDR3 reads TGCGCCAGCAAACAACCCGGGACATATGATAATTCACCCCTCCACTTT. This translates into CASKQPGTYDNSPLHF.

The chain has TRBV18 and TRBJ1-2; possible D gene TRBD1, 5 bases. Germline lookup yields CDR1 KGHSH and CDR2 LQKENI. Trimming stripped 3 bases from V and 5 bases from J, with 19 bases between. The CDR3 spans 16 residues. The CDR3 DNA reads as TGTGCCAGCTCACCTTCGGCCGGGGGGAGCAGTTATGGCTACACCTTC. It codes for CASSPSAGGSSYGYTF.

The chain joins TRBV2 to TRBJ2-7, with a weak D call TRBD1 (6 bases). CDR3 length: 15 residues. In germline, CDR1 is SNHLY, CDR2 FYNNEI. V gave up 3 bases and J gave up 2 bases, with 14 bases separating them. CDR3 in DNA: TGTGCCAGCAGTGATCTGGACAGTCAAACCTACGAGCAGTACTTC. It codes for CASSDLDSQTYEQYF.

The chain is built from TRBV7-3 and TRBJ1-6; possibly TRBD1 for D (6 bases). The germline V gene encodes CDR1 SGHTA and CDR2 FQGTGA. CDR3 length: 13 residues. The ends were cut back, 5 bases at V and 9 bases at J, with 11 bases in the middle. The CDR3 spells CASSAQQGSPLHF. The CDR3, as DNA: TGTGCCAGCAGCGCCCAACAGGGTTCACCCCTCCACTTT.

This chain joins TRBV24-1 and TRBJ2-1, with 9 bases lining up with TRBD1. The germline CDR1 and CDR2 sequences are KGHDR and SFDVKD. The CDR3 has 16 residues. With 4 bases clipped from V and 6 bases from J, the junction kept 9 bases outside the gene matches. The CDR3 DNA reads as TGTGCCACCAGTGACTGGGGACAGGGAAACTCCAATGAGCAGTTCTTC. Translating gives CATSDWGQGNSNEQFF.

The CDR3 DNA reads as TGCGCCAGCAGCTCCACCGGGACTTCGAGCACAGATACGCAGTATTTT. It yields the protein CASSSTGTSSTDTQYF. This chain connects TRBV5-1 to TRBJ2-3; tentative D call: TRBD2 (6 bases). Trimming removed 3 bases from V and 0 bases from J, with 14 bases in between. This CDR3 comprises 16 residues. Germline-derived CDR1 and CDR2 are SGHRS and YFSETQ. The variable domain in full, with the rest retrieved from reference TRBV5-1 and TRBJ2-3, is KAGVTQTPRYLIKTRGQQVTLSCSPISGHRSVSWYQQTPGQGLQFLFEYFSETQRNKGNFPGRFSGRQFSNSRSEMNVSTLELGDSALYLCASSSTGTSSTDTQYFGPGTRLTVL.

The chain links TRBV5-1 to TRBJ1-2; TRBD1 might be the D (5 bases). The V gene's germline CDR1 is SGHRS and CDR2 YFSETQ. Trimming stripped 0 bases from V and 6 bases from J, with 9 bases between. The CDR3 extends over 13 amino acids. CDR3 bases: TGCGCCAGCAGCTTGGCGGAGGGACATGGCTACACCTTC. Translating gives CASSLAEGHGYTF. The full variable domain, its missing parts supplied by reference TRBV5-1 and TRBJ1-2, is KAGVTQTPRYLIKTRGQQVTLSCSPISGHRSVSWYQQTPGQGLQFLFEYFSETQRNKGNFPGRFSGRQFSNSRSEMNVSTLELGDSALYLCASSLAEGHGYTFGSGTRLTVV.

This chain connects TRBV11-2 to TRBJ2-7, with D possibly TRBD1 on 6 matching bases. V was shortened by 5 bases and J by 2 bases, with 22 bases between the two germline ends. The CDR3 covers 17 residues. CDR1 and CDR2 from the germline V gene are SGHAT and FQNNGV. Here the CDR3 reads CASSTDQQGKATYEQYF. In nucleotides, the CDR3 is TGTGCCAGCAGCACAGATCAACAGGGAAAGGCGACCTACGAGCAGTACTTC.

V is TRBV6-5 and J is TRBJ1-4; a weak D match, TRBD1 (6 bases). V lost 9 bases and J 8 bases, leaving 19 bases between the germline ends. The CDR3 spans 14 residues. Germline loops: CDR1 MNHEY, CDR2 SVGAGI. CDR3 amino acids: CASGRPGVGEKLFF. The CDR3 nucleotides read TGTGCCAGTGGGCGGCCAGGGGTGGGGGAAAAACTGTTTTTT.

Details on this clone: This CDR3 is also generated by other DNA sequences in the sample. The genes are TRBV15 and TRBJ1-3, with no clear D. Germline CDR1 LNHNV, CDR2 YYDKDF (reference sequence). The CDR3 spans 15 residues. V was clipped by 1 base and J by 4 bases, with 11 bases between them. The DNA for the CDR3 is TGTGCCACCAGCAGAGGACCATCGGGGGGAAACACCATATATTTT. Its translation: CATSRGPSGGNTIYF. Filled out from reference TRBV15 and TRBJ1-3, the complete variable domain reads DAMVIQNPRYQVTQFGKPVTLSCSQTLNHNVMYWYQQKSSQAPKLLFHYYDKDFNNEADTPDNFQSRRPNTSFCFLDIRSPGLGDTAMYLCATSRGPSGGNTIYFGEGSWLTVV.